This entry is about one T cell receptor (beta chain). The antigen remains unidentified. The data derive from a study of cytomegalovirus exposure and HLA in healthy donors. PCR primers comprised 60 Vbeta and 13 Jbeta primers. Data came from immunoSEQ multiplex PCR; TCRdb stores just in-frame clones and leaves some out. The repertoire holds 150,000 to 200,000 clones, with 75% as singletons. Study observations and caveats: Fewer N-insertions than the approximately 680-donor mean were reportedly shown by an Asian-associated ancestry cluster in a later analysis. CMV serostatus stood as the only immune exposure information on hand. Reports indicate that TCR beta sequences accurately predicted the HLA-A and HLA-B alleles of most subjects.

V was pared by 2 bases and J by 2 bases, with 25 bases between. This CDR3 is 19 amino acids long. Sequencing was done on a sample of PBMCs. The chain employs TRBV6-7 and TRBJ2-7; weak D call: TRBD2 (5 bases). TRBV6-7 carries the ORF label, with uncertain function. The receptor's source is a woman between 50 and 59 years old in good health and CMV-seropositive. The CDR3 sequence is CASSYEGRPKPNLAYEQYF. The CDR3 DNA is TGTGCCAGCAGTTACGAGGGCAGACCTAAGCCCAATTTAGCCTACGAGCAGTACTTC.